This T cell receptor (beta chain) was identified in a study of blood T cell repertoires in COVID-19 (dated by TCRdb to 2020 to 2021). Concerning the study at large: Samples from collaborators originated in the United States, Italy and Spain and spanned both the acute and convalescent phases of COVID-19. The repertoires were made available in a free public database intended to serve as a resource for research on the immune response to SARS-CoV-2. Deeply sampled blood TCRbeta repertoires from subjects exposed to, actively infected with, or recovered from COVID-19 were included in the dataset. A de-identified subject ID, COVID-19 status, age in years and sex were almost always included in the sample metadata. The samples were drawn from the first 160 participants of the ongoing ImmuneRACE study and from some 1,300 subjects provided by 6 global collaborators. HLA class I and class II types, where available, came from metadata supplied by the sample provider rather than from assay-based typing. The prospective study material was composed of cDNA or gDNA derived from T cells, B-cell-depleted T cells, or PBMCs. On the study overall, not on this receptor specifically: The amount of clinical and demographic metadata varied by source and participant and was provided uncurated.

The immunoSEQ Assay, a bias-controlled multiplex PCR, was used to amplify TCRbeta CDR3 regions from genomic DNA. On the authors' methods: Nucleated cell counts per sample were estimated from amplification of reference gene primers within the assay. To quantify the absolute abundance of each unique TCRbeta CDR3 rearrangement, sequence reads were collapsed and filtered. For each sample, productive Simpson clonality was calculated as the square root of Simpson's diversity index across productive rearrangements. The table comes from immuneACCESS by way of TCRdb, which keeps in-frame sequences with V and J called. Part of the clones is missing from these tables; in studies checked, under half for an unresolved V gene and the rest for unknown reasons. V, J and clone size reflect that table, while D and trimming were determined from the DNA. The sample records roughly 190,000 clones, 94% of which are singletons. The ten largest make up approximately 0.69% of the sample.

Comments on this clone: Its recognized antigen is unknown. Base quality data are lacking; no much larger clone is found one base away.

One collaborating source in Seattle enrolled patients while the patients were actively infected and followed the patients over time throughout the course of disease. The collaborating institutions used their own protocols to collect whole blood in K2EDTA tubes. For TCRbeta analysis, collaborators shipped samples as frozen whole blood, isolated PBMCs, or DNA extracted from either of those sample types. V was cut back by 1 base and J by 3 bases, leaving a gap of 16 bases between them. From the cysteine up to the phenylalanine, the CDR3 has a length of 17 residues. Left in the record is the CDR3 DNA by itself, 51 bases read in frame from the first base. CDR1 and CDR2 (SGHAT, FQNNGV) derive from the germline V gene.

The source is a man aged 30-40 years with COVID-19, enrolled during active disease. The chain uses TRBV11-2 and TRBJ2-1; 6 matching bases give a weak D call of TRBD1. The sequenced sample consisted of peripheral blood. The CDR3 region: CASSLGPQGRLYNEQFF. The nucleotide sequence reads TGTGCCAGCAGCTTAGGGCCACAGGGTAGGCTCTACAATGAGCAGTTCTTC.